The subject of this entry is one T cell receptor (beta chain). The study ran its PCR with 60 Vbeta and 13 Jbeta primers. Using immunoSEQ multiplex PCR, the repertoire was profiled, and TCRdb retains in-frame clones only, with some absent. In the table there are fewer than 85,000 clones, 65% to 90% of which are singletons. Germline V gene sequence: CDR1 MNHEY, CDR2 SMNVEV (reference sequence). This CDR3 is 14 amino acids long. The trim removed 6 bases at V and 3 bases at J, leaving 8 bases unmatched. These data come from a study of cytomegalovirus exposure and HLA in healthy donors. V is TRBV27 and J is TRBJ2-7; 7 bases are shared with TRBD1. Sequencing used PBMCs. This clonotype was obtained from a man in his 70s in good health and CMV-seropositive. The CDR3 region has the DNA TGTGCCAGCAGCTCTACAGGGGCCAGCTACGAGCAGTACTTC. Amino acid sequence: CASSSTGASYEQYF.